These 18 T cell receptor beta chains were sequenced from one sample in a study of blood T cell repertoires in COVID-19. Profiled with immunoSEQ multiplex PCR; TCRdb holds only in-frame clones, not every one. This table holds approximately 8,800 clones, about four fifths found once. The sequencing sample was made of peripheral blood. The receptors shown here come from a human donor with active COVID-19. The donor label of this sample is uncertain.

The chain employs TRBV6-5 and TRBJ2-3; 10 bases fit TRBD2. The V segment lost 5 bases and the J segment 0 bases; nucleotides outside the gene matches: 2. Per the germline V gene, CDR1 is MNHEY and CDR2 is SVGAGI. This CDR3 is 15 amino acids long. The CDR3 bases are TGTGCCAGCAGTCGGACTAGCGGAAGCACAGATACGCAGTATTTT. Protein: CASSRTSGSTDTQYF.

V usage is TRBV7-9 and J usage is TRBJ1-1, with TRBD1 matching over 7 bases. The CDR3 sequence is 14 residues long. Trimming took 1 base from V and 8 from J; bases not matched to a gene: 7. CDR1 is SEHNR, CDR2 FQNEAQ, per germline (reference sequence). CDR3 sequence: CASSLVLGGQEAFF. CDR3 DNA: TGTGCCAGCAGCTTAGTTCTGGGGGGACAGGAAGCTTTCTTT. The full variable domain, its missing parts supplied by reference TRBV7-9 and TRBJ1-1, is DTGVSQNPRHKITKRGQNVTFRCDPISEHNRLYWYRQTLGQGPEFLTYFQNEAQLEKSRLLSDRFSAERPKGSFSTLEIQRTEQGDSAMYLCASSLVLGGQEAFFGQGTRLTVV.

The gene calls are TRBV24-1 and TRBJ2-3, with D maybe TRBD2 (6 bases). CDR1 and CDR2 (germline): KGHDR, SFDVKD. The CDR3 runs 15 residues. V gave up 0 bases and J gave up 2 bases, with 8 bases separating them. The CDR3 DNA sequence: TGTGCCACCAGTGATTTGCTGCGGGACACAGATACGCAGTATTTT. Translation: CATSDLLRDTDTQYF.

J is TRBJ1-2 and V is TRBV6-1, with TRBD1 as a possible D gene (6 bases). Between the trimmed V and J ends, which lost 0 bases and 5 bases, there was a span of 10 bases. CDR1 and CDR2 (germline): MNHNS, SASEGT. This CDR3 spans 14 amino acids. The CDR3 sequence: CASSEAWTDYGYTF. The CDR3 DNA sequence: TGTGCCAGCAGTGAAGCCTGGACAGATTATGGCTACACCTTC.

The V call is TRBV19, the J call TRBJ1-1; D is possibly TRBD1 (6 bases). CDR3 size: 15 residues. The germline V gene encodes CDR1 LNHDA and CDR2 SQIVND (reference sequence). V was pared by 1 base and J by 4 bases, with 13 bases between. CDR3 in DNA: TGTGCCAGTAGTATAGCGGGGGGGCCGGGCACTGAAGCTTTCTTT. This sequence encodes CASSIAGGPGTEAFF.

The CDR3 coding sequence is TGTGCCAGCGAAGAGGCAGGAGGGAGGGAGACCCAGTACTTC. Protein product: CASEEAGGRETQYF. The V and J genes are TRBV7-9 and TRBJ2-5; D may be TRBD2 (6 bases). Deletions cut 8 bases from V and 5 bases from J, with 18 bases between. CDR1 is SEHNR, CDR2 FQNEAQ, per germline (reference sequence). CDR3 length: 14 amino acids.

V gene TRBV11-3 combines with J gene TRBJ2-1, with TRBD2 matching 7 bases. There are 15 residues in the CDR3. V lost 3 bases and J lost 4; bases outside the gene matches: 6. Germline CDR1 and CDR2: SGHNT and YENEEA. DNA for the CDR3: TGTGCCAGCAGCTTTGGAGGGGAGGGTTACAATGAGCAGTTCTTC. Residues: CASSFGGEGYNEQFF. Together with reference TRBV11-3 and TRBJ2-1, the CDR3 gives the full variable domain: EAGVVQSPRYKIIEKKQPVAFWCNPISGHNTLYWYLQNLGQGPELLIRYENEEAVDDSQLPKDRFSAERLKGVDSTLKIQPAELGDSAVYLCASSFGGEGYNEQFFGPGTRLTVL.

The CDR3 reads CASSLAGSSGNTIYF. In DNA, the CDR3 is TGTGCCAGCAGCTTAGCAGGGAGTTCTGGAAACACCATATATTTT. The rearrangement uses TRBV7-8 and TRBJ1-3; D unresolved. The germline V and J ends were trimmed by 0 bases and 1 base, with 7 bases remaining between them. From germline, CDR1 is SGHVS and CDR2 FQNEAQ. The CDR3 is made up of 15 amino acids.

The V call is TRBV6-6, the J call TRBJ1-2; 7 nucleotides align to TRBD1. CDR3 size: 14 residues. Trimming at V came to 6 bases and at J to 0 bases, leaving 4 bases not matched to a gene. CDR1 MNHNY and CDR2 SVGAGI come from the germline V gene (reference sequence). The chain's CDR3 is CASRQGTTNYGYTF. The CDR3 bases are TGTGCCAGCAGACAGGGGACAACTAACTATGGCTACACCTTC.

The chain is built from TRBV10-3 and TRBJ2-6, with a tentative D call TRBD2 (6 bases). Per germline, CDR1 ENHRY and CDR2 SYGVKD. The CDR3 has 18 amino acids. Between the trimmed V and J ends, which lost 3 bases and 0 bases, there was a span of 15 bases. The CDR3 coding sequence is TGTGCCATCAGTGACGACCGCGGAGGGACCTCTGGGGCCAACGTCCTGACTTTC. Translated, it gives CAISDDRGGTSGANVLTF.

The CDR3, as DNA: TGTGCCTGGGGAGACAGGGGAGCTTTCTTT. It translates to CAWGDRGAFF. The J gene is TRBJ1-1, the V gene TRBV30; 8 bases match TRBD1. The germline CDR1 and CDR2 sequences are GTSNPN and SVGIG (reference sequence). The CDR3 is 10 residues long. Trimming cost V 5 bases and J 10 bases; bases outside gene matches: 3.

V and J are TRBV6-5 and TRBJ2-2; TRBD2 matches at 7 bases. Germline V gene data show CDR1 as MNHEY and CDR2 as SVGAGI. Trimming took 6 bases from V and 8 from J; bases not matched to a gene: 3. The CDR3 has 12 residues. In nucleotides, the CDR3 is TGTGCCAGCAGCCTAGCGGTAGGGGAGCTGTTTTTT. Protein: CASSLAVGELFF.

This clone is a singleton in its sample. The chain employs TRBV18 and TRBJ1-4, with 11 bases aligning to TRBD1. This CDR3 comprises 16 residues. Per the germline V gene, CDR1 is KGHSH and CDR2 is LQKENI. V gave up 3 bases and J gave up 3 bases; unmatched junction bases: 3. Here the CDR3 reads CASSPGTGGPNEKLFF. Written as DNA, the CDR3 is TGTGCCAGCTCACCCGGGACAGGGGGACCTAATGAAAAACTGTTTTTT.

The genes are TRBV7-9 and TRBJ1-2; tentatively, D is TRBD1 (5 bases). Germline-derived CDR1 and CDR2 are SEHNR and FQNEAQ (reference sequence). V was trimmed by 4 bases and J by 8 bases, leaving 11 bases between them. This CDR3 is built from 12 residues. The CDR3 DNA sequence: TGTGCCAGCAGCTCCCAGGGAGGAGGCTACACCTTC. It is translated as CASSSQGGGYTF.

The chain has TRBV7-8 and TRBJ2-7; 9 bases are shared with TRBD1. The trim removed 6 bases at V and 4 bases at J, leaving 10 bases unmatched. Germline CDR1 SGHVS, CDR2 FQNEAQ. This CDR3 is 15 amino acids long. Here the CDR3 DNA reads TGTGCCAGCAGTCCGGGGACAGGGATCAGGTACGAGCAGTACTTC. Translation gives CASSPGTGIRYEQYF.

CDR3 DNA sequence: TGTGCCAGCAGCTATATTGGAAACACCATATATTTT. This codes for CASSYIGNTIYF. The chain joins TRBV5-5 to TRBJ1-3, with unresolved D. Between the trimmed V and J ends, which lost 3 bases and 3 bases, there was a span of 4 bases. Germline CDR1 reads SGHKS; CDR2 reads YYEKEE (reference sequence). The CDR3 is 12 residues long.

This chain uses TRBV27 with TRBJ1-5; D perhaps matches TRBD1 (5 bases). Germline V lookup: CDR1 MNHEY, CDR2 SMNVEV (reference sequence). V lost 11 bases to trimming and J lost 0 bases, with 14 bases between them. CDR3 length: 14 amino acids. The CDR3 reads CAAGDRGSNQPQHF. The CDR3, as DNA: TGTGCCGCGGGGGACCGGGGTAGCAATCAGCCCCAGCATTTT.

V gene TRBV5-1 combines with J gene TRBJ1-3, with D uncertain. The V end lost 4 bases, the J end lost 0 bases, and 11 bases lay between the germline ends. Germline CDR1 and CDR2: SGHRS and YFSETQ. The CDR3 spans 15 residues. CDR3 nucleotides: TGCGCCAGCAGCCCCACCGGGTTCTCTGGAAACACCATATATTTT. Amino acids: CASSPTGFSGNTIYF.